The sequence of this T cell receptor beta chain was determined in a study of human T cells and chemical hapten exposure. TCRdb re-derived calls from the RACE reads in MiXCR, one entry per CDR3 protein. The sample contains around 200,000 distinct CDR3 sequences, under 35% of which appear only once. The table lists this clonotype with a few counts. This CDR3 contains 12 residues. The V end was cut by 4 bases, the J end by 8 bases, with 9 bases between. Germline values: CDR1 MDHEN, CDR2 SYDVKM. Described time point: pre-sensitization, week 0. Treatment meaning: therapeutic diphenylcyclopropenone sensitization with weekly scalp DPC.

This receptor was obtained from a woman aged 25 to 39 with alopecia areata. Some clones in this sample may be carry-over from other donors' samples. The sequences come from whole blood, collected in connection with sensitization to the hapten diphenylcyclopropenone (DPC). This chain uses TRBV28 with TRBJ2-1; D ambiguous. The CDR3 region has the DNA TGTGCCAGCAGTTCGGCTAGACATGAGCAGTTCTTC. Residues: CASSSARHEQFF.